The sample holds a few counts of the clone carrying this TCR beta chain. The V and J ends lost 0 bases and 2 bases respectively, with 10 bases between them. Germline V gene data show CDR1 as MNHNY and CDR2 as SVGAGI (reference sequence). CDR3 size: 15 residues. This specimen comes from a study of blood T cells in healthy people across ages. The second PCR ran 7 to 11 cycles with a sample-barcoded 5' primer and J-beta primers. MiXCR, run by TCRdb on the 5' RACE reads, gives a single entry per CDR3 protein. Of about 940,000 distinct CDR3 sequences in the sample, approximately 49% were seen once. The gene calls are TRBV6-6 and TRBJ2-5, with a tentative D call TRBD2 (6 bases). Sequencing used blood. The receptor was derived from a man aged 30-40 years in good health. CDR3: CASSYSSGRQETQYF. The CDR3 nucleotides are TGTGCCAGCAGTTACTCGTCGGGGAGGCAAGAGACCCAGTACTTC.